The rows below give T cell receptor beta chains drawn from one sample of a study of a mutant IDH1 vaccine in newly diagnosed glioma. Sequencing was performed with immunoSEQ multiplex PCR; in TCRdb, only in-frame clones are kept and a portion is missing. The sample includes over 45,000 clones, approximately 79% of them seen just once. These receptors have no known antigen. The input for sequencing was PBMCs, taken from a glioma patient whose treatment included an IDH1 peptide vaccine. All receptors come from a woman in her fifties or sixties with glioma. Each CDR3 is given with its conserved first and last residue. A D gene is named only where the DNA matches it firmly. Expanded clones get a size class; other rows say once, few or many, or leave the size out.

>-|TRBV28|15|-|TRBJ1-3
CASSLLTGSGNTIYF
TGTGCCAGCAGTTTGCTGACAGGCTCTGGAAACACCATATATTTT
>-|TRBV7-2|14|-|TRBJ1-2
CASSSGRTDYGYTF
TGTGCCAGCAGCTCCGGGCGGACAGACTATGGCTACACCTTC
>-|TRBV4-1|13|-|TRBJ1-2
CASRLGPEKGYTF
TGCGCCAGCAGACTTGGACCTGAGAAAGGCTACACCTTC
>-|TRBV5-1|14|-|TRBJ2-7
CASSLSDWSYEQYF
TGCGCCAGCAGCTTGTCGGACTGGTCCTACGAGCAGTACTTC
>-|TRBV9|15|-|TRBJ1-2
CASSVESQGIYGYTF
TGTGCCAGCAGCGTAGAAAGCCAGGGCATCTATGGCTACACCTTC
>-|TRBV5-6|15|-|TRBJ1-4
CASSSSGRVNEKLFF
TGTGCCAGCAGCTCCTCGGGGCGAGTGAATGAAAAACTGTTTTTT
>-|TRBV4-3|16|-|TRBJ2-6
CASSQGAGAGANVLTF
TGCGCCAGCAGCCAAGGTGCCGGGGCTGGGGCCAACGTCCTGACTTTC
>-|TRBV9|14|-|TRBJ1-6
CASSVGGSNSPLHF
TGTGCCAGCAGCGTAGGAGGGTCTAATTCACCCCTCCACTTT
>-|TRBV6-1|15|-|TRBJ2-5
CASSEEVWGQETQYF
TGTGCCAGCAGTGAAGAAGTCTGGGGTCAAGAGACCCAGTACTTC
>-|TRBV30|12|-|TRBJ1-1
CAWSVDRFEAFF
TGTGCCTGGAGTGTTGATAGGTTTGAAGCTTTCTTT
>-|TRBV5-4|15|-|TRBJ1-6
CASSLDGKRNSPLHF
TGTGCCAGCAGCTTGGATGGCAAACGAAATTCACCCCTCCACTTT
>once|TRBV7-2|16|TRBD1|TRBJ1-4
CASSSENTGGREKLFF
TGTGCCAGCAGCTCCGAGAACACAGGGGGACGGGAAAAACTGTTTTTT
>once|TRBV25-1|13|-|TRBJ2-7
CASSGTGTYEQYF
TGTGCCAGCAGTGGGACTGGAACCTACGAGCAGTACTTC
>-|TRBV6-5|14|-|TRBJ1-6
CASSRTSENSPLHF
TGTGCCAGCAGTAGGACAAGCGAGAATTCACCCCTCCACTTT
>-|TRBV5-1|16|TRBD1|TRBJ1-6
CASSLSTGFIDSPLHF
TGCGCCAGCAGCTTGTCGACAGGGTTTATCGATTCACCCCTCCACTTT
>-|TRBV7-2|15|TRBD2|TRBJ2-7
CASSPLTSGGHEQYF
TGTGCCAGCAGCCCGTTGACTAGCGGGGGGCACGAGCAGTACTTC
>-|TRBV5-8|14|TRBD1|TRBJ1-1
CASRRDRGYAEAFF
TGTGCCAGCAGAAGGGACAGGGGGTACGCTGAAGCTTTCTTT
>-|TRBV9|16|-|TRBJ2-5
CASSRSYGTTQETQYF
TGTGCCAGCAGCCGTTCATACGGCACTACCCAAGAGACCCAGTACTTC
>-|TRBV19|10|-|TRBJ1-1
CASSKGEAFF
TGTGCCAGTAGTAAGGGCGAAGCTTTCTTT
>-|TRBV5-1|15|-|TRBJ1-5
CASSSIGGAGQPQHF
TGCGCCAGCAGCTCCATTGGGGGGGCTGGTCAGCCCCAGCATTTT
>-|TRBV11-3|14|-|TRBJ1-1
CASSAGGVNTEAFF
TGTGCCAGCAGCGCCGGGGGGGTGAACACTGAAGCTTTCTTT
>-|TRBV27|17|TRBD1|TRBJ1-6
CASSRVTGGASNSPLHF
TGTGCCAGCAGCCGAGTAACAGGGGGCGCATCTAATTCACCCCTCCACTTT
>-|TRBV5-1|13|-|TRBJ1-1
CASSFRDSTEAFF
TGCGCCAGCAGCTTCAGGGATTCCACTGAAGCTTTCTTT
>-|TRBV19|19|TRBD1|TRBJ1-5
CASSKRPGQGIARNQPQHF
TGTGCCAGTAGCAAACGACCGGGACAGGGTATCGCCCGCAATCAGCCCCAGCATTTT
>-|TRBV2|13|-|TRBJ2-5
CASTGSPAETQYF
TGTGCCAGCACCGGATCCCCGGCGGAGACCCAGTACTTC
>-|TRBV7-6|14|-|TRBJ2-3
CASSLVGNTDTQYF
TGTGCCAGCAGCTTAGTCGGAAACACAGATACGCAGTATTTT
>-|TRBV9|16|TRBD2|TRBJ2-5
CASSVGSRGYQETQYF
TGTGCCAGCAGCGTAGGGTCGCGGGGGTACCAAGAGACCCAGTACTTC
>-|TRBV6-5|14|-|TRBJ2-7
CASTPGGQIYEQYF
TGTGCCAGCACCCCGGGGGGACAGATTTACGAGCAGTACTTC
>-|TRBV6-4|18|TRBD2|TRBJ2-1
CASSKGLAGGSSYNEQFF
TGTGCCAGCAGTAAGGGACTAGCGGGGGGCAGCTCCTACAATGAGCAGTTCTTC
>once|TRBV6-5|13|-|TRBJ2-7
CASKQSTGHEQYF
TGTGCCAGCAAGCAATCCACGGGCCACGAGCAGTACTTC
>-|TRBV6-6|13|-|TRBJ2-1
CASSGQLYNEQFF
TGTGCCAGCAGCGGACAGTTATACAATGAGCAGTTCTTC
>-|TRBV5-1|15|-|TRBJ1-1
CASSLVRVSNTEAFF
TGCGCCAGCAGCTTGGTTCGGGTTTCGAACACTGAAGCTTTCTTT
>-|TRBV6-1|15|TRBD1|TRBJ2-1
CASRVSGTGNNEQFF
TGTGCCAGCAGAGTATCCGGGACAGGGAACAATGAGCAGTTCTTC
>-|TRBV19|15|-|TRBJ2-3
CASSSYRRATDTQYF
TGTGCCAGTAGCTCGTATCGCAGGGCAACAGATACGCAGTATTTT
>-|TRBV28|15|-|TRBJ1-6
CASSPAGTGDSPLHF
TGTGCCAGCAGTCCCGCGGGGACGGGGGATTCACCCCTCCACTTT
>-|TRBV14|19|-|TRBJ1-2
CASSQVSLHGVGGDEGYTF
TGTGCCAGCAGCCAAGTTTCTCTCCATGGTGTCGGGGGAGACGAAGGCTACACCTTC
>-|TRBV30|13|-|TRBJ2-7
CAWRVEGFGEQYF
TGTGCCTGGAGAGTAGAGGGGTTCGGCGAGCAGTACTTC
>-|TRBV5-1|12|TRBD1|TRBJ2-1
CASSLQGNEQFF
TGCGCCAGCAGCTTACAGGGGAATGAGCAGTTCTTC
>-|TRBV12-5|17|-|TRBJ2-5
CASGSDEQGSSRETQYF
TGTGCTAGTGGCTCTGACGAACAGGGCTCTTCAAGGGAGACCCAGTACTTC
>-|TRBV6-5|14|TRBD1|TRBJ1-5
CASSLVGTAQPQHF
TGTGCCAGCAGTCTTGTTGGGACAGCTCAGCCCCAGCATTTT
>-|TRBV6-1|13|-|TRBJ1-1
CASSETREREAFF
TGTGCCAGCAGTGAAACCCGGGAGAGAGAAGCTTTCTTT
>-|TRBV5-4|15|TRBD1|TRBJ2-2
CASRSINQGAGELFF
TGTGCCAGCAGATCGATAAATCAGGGGGCCGGGGAGCTGTTTTTT
>few|TRBV6-1|15|-|TRBJ1-2
CASSPEIGGIYGYTF
TGTGCCAGCAGCCCCGAAATAGGGGGGATCTATGGCTACACCTTC
>-|TRBV19|12|-|TRBJ1-5
CASSMVNQPQHF
TGTGCCAGTAGTATGGTTAATCAGCCCCAGCATTTT
>-|TRBV7-2|16|TRBD1|TRBJ2-1
CASSARTGRLGDEQFF
TGTGCCAGCAGCGCACGGACAGGGCGGTTGGGGGATGAGCAGTTCTTC
>-|TRBV29-1|13|TRBD2|TRBJ2-3
CSVRAGSTDTQYF
TGCAGCGTACGAGCGGGAAGCACAGATACGCAGTATTTT
>-|TRBV6-6|15|TRBD1|TRBJ1-2
CASSPRGLSNYGYTF
TGTGCCAGCAGTCCCAGGGGGCTCTCTAACTATGGCTACACCTTC
>-|TRBV5-1|16|TRBD2|TRBJ2-3
CASSSGGTLYTDTQYF
TGCGCCAGCTCCAGCGGGGGGACCCTATACACAGATACGCAGTATTTT
>-|TRBV4-2|15|TRBD2|TRBJ2-1
CASSQVASGYNEQFF
TGTGCCAGCAGCCAGGTGGCTAGCGGATACAATGAGCAGTTCTTC
>-|TRBV6-1|14|TRBD1|TRBJ1-2
CASSEGQGAYGYTF
TGTGCCAGCAGTGAAGGACAGGGGGCGTATGGCTACACCTTC
>-|TRBV28|14|-|TRBJ1-1
CASSLPQVNTEAFF
TGTGCCAGCAGTTTACCCCAGGTAAACACTGAAGCTTTCTTT
>-|TRBV11-2|14|-|TRBJ2-7
CASSFTGDTYEQYF
TGTGCCAGCAGCTTTACCGGGGATACCTACGAGCAGTACTTC
>-|TRBV6-6|10|-|TRBJ1-1
CASSYDVAFF
TGTGCCAGCAGTTACGACGTAGCTTTCTTT
>medium-sized|TRBV10-3|13|TRBD1|TRBJ2-7
CAIKPGQSYEQYF
TGTGCCATCAAGCCGGGACAGTCCTACGAGCAGTACTTC